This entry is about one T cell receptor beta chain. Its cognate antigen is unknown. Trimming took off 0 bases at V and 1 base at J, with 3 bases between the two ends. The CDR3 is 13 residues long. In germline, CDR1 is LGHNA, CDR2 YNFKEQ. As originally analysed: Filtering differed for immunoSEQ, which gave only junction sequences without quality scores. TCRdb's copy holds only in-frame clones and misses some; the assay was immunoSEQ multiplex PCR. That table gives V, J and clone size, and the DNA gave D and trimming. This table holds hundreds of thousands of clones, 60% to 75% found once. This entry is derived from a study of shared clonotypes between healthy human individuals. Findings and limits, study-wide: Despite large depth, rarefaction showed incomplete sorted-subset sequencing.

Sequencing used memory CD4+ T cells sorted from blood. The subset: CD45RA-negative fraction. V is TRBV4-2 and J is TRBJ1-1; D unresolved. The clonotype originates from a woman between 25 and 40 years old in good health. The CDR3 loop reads CASSQERNTEAFF. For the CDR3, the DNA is TGTGCCAGCAGCCAAGAGAGGAACACTGAAGCTTTCTTT.